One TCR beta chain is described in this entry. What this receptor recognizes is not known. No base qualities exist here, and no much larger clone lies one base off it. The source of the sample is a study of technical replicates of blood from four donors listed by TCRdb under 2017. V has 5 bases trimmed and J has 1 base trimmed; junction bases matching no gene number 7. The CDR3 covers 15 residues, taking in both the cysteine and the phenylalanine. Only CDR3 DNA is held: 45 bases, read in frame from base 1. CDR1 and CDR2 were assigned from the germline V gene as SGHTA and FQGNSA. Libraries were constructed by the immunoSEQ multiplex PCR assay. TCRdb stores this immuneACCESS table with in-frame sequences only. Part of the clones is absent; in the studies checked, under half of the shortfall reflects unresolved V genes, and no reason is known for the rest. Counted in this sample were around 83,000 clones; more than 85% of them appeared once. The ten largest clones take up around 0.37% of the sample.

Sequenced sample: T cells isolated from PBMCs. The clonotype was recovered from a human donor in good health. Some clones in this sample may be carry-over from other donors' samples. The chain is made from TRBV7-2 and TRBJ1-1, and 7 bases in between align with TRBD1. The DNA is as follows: TGTGCCAGCAGCCGATTCGGGACAGAGAACACTGAAGCTTTCTTT. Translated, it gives CASSRFGTENTEAFF.